Listed below are T cell receptor beta chains from one sample, sequenced in a study of blood T cell repertoires in COVID-19. Assay used: immunoSEQ multiplex PCR; TCRdb lists only in-frame clones, some missing. The top ten hold 2% to 2.5% of the sample, which has some 380,000 clones, around 90% seen once. Sequencing input: PBMCs or T cells enriched from blood (not recorded which). These receptors were collected from a woman aged 40 to 55 with acute COVID-19. CDR3s include the opening cysteine and the closing phenylalanine or tryptophan. D genes are given only for firm matches. Not all rows give a size; the values are once, few, many and, for expanded clones, a class.

>TRBV25-1|12|-|few|TRBJ1-2
TGTGCCAGCAATCGACAGGATAGTGGCTACACCTTC
CASNRQDSGYTF
>TRBV6-5|16|-|-|TRBJ2-7
TGTGCCAGCAGTTACAAGGACAGCCAAGGATATCGCGAGCAGTACTTC
CASSYKDSQGYREQYF
>TRBV6-5|15|TRBD1|-|TRBJ1-2
TGTGCCAGCAGACGGGACAGTCGGGCGGGGTATGGCTACACCTTC
CASRRDSRAGYGYTF
>TRBV6-6|14|TRBD1|-|TRBJ1-2
TGTGCCAGCAGTTTGCCGGGACAGGATTATGGCTACACCTTC
CASSLPGQDYGYTF
>TRBV2|13|TRBD1|-|TRBJ1-6
TGTGCCAGCAGGACAGGGTCCAATTCACCCCTCCACTTT
CASRTGSNSPLHF
>TRBV18|16|-|-|TRBJ1-5
TGTGCCAGCTCACCTAGCGGGGCGCCGACTAATCAGCCCCAGCATTTT
CASSPSGAPTNQPQHF
>TRBV24-1|13|-|-|TRBJ2-2
TGTGCCACAAGAGGATCGAACACCGGGGAGCTGTTTTTT
CATRGSNTGELFF
>TRBV29-1|13|-|-|TRBJ2-7
TGCAGCGTCCACGAGGGCAGCTCCTACGAGCAGTACTTC
CSVHEGSSYEQYF
>TRBV14|17|TRBD2|-|TRBJ2-3
TGTGCCAGCAGCCCGAGGACTAGCGGAAGTTTTTTGGATACGCAGTATTTT
CASSPRTSGSFLDTQYF
>TRBV7-9|13|TRBD1|-|TRBJ2-1
TGTGCCAGCAGCCCGCGACAGGGCTGGGGGCAGTTCTTC
CASSPRQGWGQFF
>TRBV7-9|16|TRBD1|-|TRBJ1-4
TGTGCCAGCAGCTCAGGCGACAGGGCTCATAATGAAAAACTGTTTTTT
CASSSGDRAHNEKLFF
>TRBV19|14|TRBD2|once|TRBJ2-3
TGTGCCAGTAAGCAAGCGGGGGCCAAAGATACGCAGTATTTT
CASKQAGAKDTQYF
>TRBV4-1|17|TRBD2|-|TRBJ2-3
TGCGCCAGCAGCCAAGTTTTAGGACTAGCGGTACCAGATACGCAGTATTTT
CASSQVLGLAVPDTQYF
>TRBV7-2|16|-|-|TRBJ2-5
TGTGCCAGCAGCCGCACCGAAACAGGGTCCCAAGAGACCCAGTACTTC
CASSRTETGSQETQYF
>TRBV3-1/TRBV3-2|15|TRBD1|-|TRBJ1-5
TGTGCCAGCAGCCAAGACAGGGGGAGTGGTCAGCCCCAGCATTTT
CASSQDRGSGQPQHF
>TRBV4-1|14|TRBD1|-|TRBJ1-1
TGCGCCAGCAGCACTACAGGGGTGAACACTGAAGCTTTCTTT
CASSTTGVNTEAFF
>TRBV5-1|15|-|-|TRBJ1-2
TGCGCCAGCAGCTTGGTTTCGCGGGGAGACTATGGCTACACCTTC
CASSLVSRGDYGYTF
>TRBV10-1|14|TRBD1|-|TRBJ2-2
TGCGCCAGCAGGGGTACAGGGGGCACCGGGGAGCTGTTTTTT
CASRGTGGTGELFF
>TRBV7-9|15|-|once|TRBJ2-7
TGTGCCAGCAGCTGGGGACTCCAGAGCTCCTACGAGCAGTACTTC
CASSWGLQSSYEQYF
>TRBV18|16|-|-|TRBJ1-2
TGTGCCAGCTCACCACGCCCGGGGGGGGAGACTTATGGCTACACCTTC
CASSPRPGGETYGYTF
>TRBV11-2|16|-|once|TRBJ2-5
TGTGCCAGCAGCCCAACAGGGACCTTCCATCAAGAGACCCAGTACTTC
CASSPTGTFHQETQYF
>TRBV12-3/TRBV12-4|13|-|-|TRBJ1-2
TGTGCCAGCAGTTGGACAGTTAACTATGGCTACACCTTC
CASSWTVNYGYTF
>TRBV15|15|TRBD1|once|TRBJ1-5
TGTGCCACCAGCAGGACAGGGGGTCGGAATCAGCCCCAGCATTTT
CATSRTGGRNQPQHF
>TRBV7-9|13|-|-|TRBJ1-1
TGTGCCAGCAGCTTAACACAGGATATGCTAGCTTTCTTT
CASSLTQDMLAFF
>TRBV21-1|13|-|-|TRBJ1-1
TGTGCCAGCAGCAAAGCAGAAAGGGGGTGCGCTTTCTTT
CASSKAERGCAFF
>TRBV19|15|TRBD1|-|TRBJ1-2
TGTGCCAGTGACACAGGGGCCCCCCCTAACTATGGCTACACCTTC
CASDTGAPPNYGYTF
>TRBV30|13|-|-|TRBJ2-2
TGTGCCTGGAGCGGTTTTTCTCGTGGGGAGCTGTTTTTT
CAWSGFSRGELFF
>TRBV24-1|13|TRBD1|-|TRBJ1-2
TGTGCCACCCAACCCGGGACAGGGGGTGTTTACACCTTC
CATQPGTGGVYTF